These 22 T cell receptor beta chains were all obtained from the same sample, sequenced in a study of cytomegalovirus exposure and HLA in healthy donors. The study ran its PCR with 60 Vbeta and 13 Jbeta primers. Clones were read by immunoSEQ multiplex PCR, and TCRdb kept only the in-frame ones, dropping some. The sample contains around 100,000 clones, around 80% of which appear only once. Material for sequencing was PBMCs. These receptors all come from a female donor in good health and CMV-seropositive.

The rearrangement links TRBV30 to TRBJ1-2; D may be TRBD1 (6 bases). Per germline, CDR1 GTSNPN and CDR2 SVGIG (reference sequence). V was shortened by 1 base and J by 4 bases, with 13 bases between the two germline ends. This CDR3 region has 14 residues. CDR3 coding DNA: TGTGCCTGGAGTGGTGGGGGACAAGCCTATGGCTACACCTTC. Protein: CAWSGGGQAYGYTF.

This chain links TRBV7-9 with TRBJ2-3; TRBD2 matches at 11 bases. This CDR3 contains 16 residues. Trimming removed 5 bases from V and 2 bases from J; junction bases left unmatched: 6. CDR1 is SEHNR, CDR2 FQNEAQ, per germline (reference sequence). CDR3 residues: CASSELAGGPTDTQYF. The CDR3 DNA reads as TGTGCCAGCAGCGAGCTAGCGGGAGGTCCCACAGATACGCAGTATTTT.

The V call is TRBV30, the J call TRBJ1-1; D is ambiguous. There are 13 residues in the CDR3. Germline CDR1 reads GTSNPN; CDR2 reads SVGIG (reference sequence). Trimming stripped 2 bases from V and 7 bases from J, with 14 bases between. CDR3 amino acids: CAWSNLAGLEAFF. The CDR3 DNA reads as TGTGCCTGGAGTAACCTGGCAGGCCTTGAAGCTTTCTTT.

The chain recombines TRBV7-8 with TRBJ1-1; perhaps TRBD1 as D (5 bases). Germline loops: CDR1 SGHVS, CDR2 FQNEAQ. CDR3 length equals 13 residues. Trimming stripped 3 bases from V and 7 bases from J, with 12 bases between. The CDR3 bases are TGTGCCAGCAGCTTCGATCGGGGGTTTGAAGCTTTCTTT. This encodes CASSFDRGFEAFF.

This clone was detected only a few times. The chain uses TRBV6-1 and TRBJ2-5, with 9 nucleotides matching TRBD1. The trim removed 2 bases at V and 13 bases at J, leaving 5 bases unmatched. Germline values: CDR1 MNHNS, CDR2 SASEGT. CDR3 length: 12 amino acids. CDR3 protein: CASSELRTGAYF. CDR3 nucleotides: TGTGCCAGCAGTGAACTCCGGACAGGGGCGTACTTC.

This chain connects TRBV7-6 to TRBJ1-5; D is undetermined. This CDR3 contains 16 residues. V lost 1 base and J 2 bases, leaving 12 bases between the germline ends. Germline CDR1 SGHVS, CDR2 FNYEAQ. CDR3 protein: CASSLGPRAGNQPQHF. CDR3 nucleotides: TGTGCCAGCAGCTTAGGTCCGAGGGCAGGCAATCAGCCCCAGCATTTT.

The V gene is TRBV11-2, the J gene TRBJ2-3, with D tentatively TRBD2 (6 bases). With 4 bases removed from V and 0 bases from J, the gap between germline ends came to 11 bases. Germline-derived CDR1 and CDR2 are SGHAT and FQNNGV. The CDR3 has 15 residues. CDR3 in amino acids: CASSSPGGSTDTQYF. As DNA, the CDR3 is TGTGCCAGCAGCTCCCCCGGGGGTAGCACAGATACGCAGTATTTT.

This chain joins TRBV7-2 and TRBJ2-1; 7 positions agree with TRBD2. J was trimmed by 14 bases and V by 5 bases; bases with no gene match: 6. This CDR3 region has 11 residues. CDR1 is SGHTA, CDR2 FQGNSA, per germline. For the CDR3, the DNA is TGTGCCAGCAGCCCCGGGGAGGGTAAGTTCTTC. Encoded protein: CASSPGEGKFF.

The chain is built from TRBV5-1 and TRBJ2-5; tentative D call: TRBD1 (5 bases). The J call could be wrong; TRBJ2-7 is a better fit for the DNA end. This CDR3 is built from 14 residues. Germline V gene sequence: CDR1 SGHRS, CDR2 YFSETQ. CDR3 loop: CASRRRDSTYEQYF. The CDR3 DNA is TGCGCCAGCAGACGGAGAGACAGTACTTACGAGCAGTACTTC.

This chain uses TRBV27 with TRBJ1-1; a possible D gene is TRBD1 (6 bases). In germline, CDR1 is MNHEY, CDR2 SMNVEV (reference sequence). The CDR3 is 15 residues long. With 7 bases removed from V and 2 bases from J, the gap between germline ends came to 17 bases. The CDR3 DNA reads TGTGCCAGCATCCCAATCGGGGGGGGCAACACTGAAGCTTTCTTT. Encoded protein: CASIPIGGGNTEAFF.

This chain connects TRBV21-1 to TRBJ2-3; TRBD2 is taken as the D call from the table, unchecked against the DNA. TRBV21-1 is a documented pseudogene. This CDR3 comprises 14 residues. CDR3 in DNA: TGTGCCAGCCCACCCCGTCTAGCTGTAGATACGCAGTATTTT. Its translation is CASPPRLAVDTQYF.

Written as DNA, the CDR3 is TGTGCCAGCAGCTTGGGACTAGGCTTTGGTGAGCAGTACTTC. Translation: CASSLGLGFGEQYF. This chain links TRBV5-4 with TRBJ2-7; tentatively, D is TRBD2 (6 bases). The CDR3 has 14 residues. Deletions cut 0 bases from V and 7 bases from J, with 14 bases between. Per the germline V gene, CDR1 is SGHNT and CDR2 is YYREEE (reference sequence).

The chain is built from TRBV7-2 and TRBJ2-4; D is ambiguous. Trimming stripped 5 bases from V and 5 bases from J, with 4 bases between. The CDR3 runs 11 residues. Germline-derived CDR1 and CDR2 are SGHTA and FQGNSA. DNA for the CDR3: TGTGCCAGCAGCCGTGAAAACATTCAGTACTTC. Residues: CASSRENIQYF.

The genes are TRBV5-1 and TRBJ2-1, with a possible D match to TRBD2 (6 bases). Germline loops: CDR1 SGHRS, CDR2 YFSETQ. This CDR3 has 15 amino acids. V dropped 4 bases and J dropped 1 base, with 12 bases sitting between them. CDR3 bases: TGCGCCAGCAGCAATCCGGGAGTATCCTACAATGAGCAGTTCTTC. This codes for CASSNPGVSYNEQFF.

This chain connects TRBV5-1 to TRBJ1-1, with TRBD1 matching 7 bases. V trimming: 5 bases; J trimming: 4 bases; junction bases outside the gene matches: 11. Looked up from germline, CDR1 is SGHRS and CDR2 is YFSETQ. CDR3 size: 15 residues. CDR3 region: CASRQGDQGFTEAFF. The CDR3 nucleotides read TGCGCCAGCAGGCAGGGGGACCAGGGCTTCACTGAAGCTTTCTTT.

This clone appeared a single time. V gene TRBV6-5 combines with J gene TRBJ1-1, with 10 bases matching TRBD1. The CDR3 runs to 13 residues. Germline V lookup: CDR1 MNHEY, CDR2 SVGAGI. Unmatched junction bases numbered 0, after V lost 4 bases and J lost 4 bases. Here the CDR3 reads CASSWDRGTEAFF. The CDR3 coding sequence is TGTGCCAGCAGTTGGGACAGGGGCACTGAAGCTTTCTTT.

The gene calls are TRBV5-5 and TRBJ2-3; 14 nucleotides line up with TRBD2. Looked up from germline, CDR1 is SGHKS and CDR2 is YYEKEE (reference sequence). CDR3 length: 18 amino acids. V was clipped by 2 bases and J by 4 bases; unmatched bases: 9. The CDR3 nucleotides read TGTGCCAGCAGCTTTTTCGGACTAGCGGGGGGTAGGTCAGATACGCAGTATTTT. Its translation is CASSFFGLAGGRSDTQYF.

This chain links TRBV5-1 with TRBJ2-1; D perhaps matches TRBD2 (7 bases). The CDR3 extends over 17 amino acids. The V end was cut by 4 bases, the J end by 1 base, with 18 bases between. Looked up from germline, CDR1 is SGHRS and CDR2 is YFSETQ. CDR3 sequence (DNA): TGCGCCAGCAGCCACCAGGTCCGGGGGGCGTCCTACAATGAGCAGTTCTTC. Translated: CASSHQVRGASYNEQFF.

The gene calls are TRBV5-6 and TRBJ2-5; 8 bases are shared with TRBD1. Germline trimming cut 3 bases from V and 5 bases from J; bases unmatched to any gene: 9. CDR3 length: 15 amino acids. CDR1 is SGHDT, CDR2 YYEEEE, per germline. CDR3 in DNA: TGTGCCAGCAGCTCCCCCCCAGGGGGCGCGGAGACCCAGTACTTC. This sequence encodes CASSSPPGGAETQYF.

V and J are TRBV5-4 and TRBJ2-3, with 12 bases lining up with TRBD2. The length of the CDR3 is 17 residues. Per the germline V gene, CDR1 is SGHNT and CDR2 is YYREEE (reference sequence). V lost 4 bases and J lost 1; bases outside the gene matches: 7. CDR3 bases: TGTGCCAGCAGCCCTAGCGGGGGGGCTCATGGCACAGATACGCAGTATTTT. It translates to CASSPSGGAHGTDTQYF.

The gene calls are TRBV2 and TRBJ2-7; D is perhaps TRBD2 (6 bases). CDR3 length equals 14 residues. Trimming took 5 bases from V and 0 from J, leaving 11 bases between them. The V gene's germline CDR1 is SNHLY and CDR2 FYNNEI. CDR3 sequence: CASSRDGSSYEQYF. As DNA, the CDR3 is TGTGCCAGCAGTCGGGACGGGAGCTCCTACGAGCAGTACTTC.

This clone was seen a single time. The CDR3: CASSVQTGMSYNEQFF. Here the CDR3 DNA reads TGTGCCAGCAGCGTACAGACAGGGATGTCCTACAATGAGCAGTTCTTC. The chain employs TRBV9 and TRBJ2-1; 7 nucleotides align to TRBD1. This CDR3 has 16 residues. CDR1 and CDR2 (germline): SGDLS, YYNGEE. V dropped 1 base and J dropped 1; count of bases not matched to a gene: 5.